This T cell receptor (beta chain) was found in a study of OX40 agonist ivuxolimab in advanced cancers. This CDR3 is 15 amino acids long. Germline CDR1 reads MNHNY; CDR2 reads SVGAGI (reference sequence). The V and J ends lost 6 bases and 1 base, in that order; junction bases with no gene match: 2. At baseline, cycle 4 day 1, and cycle 7 day 1, blood was sampled. TCRdb keeps only in-frame clones here, not all; method: immunoSEQ multiplex PCR. The repertoire consists of about 54,000 clones, with less than 95% occurring once and the leading ten covering about 9%. The sequence came from an adult with an advanced solid tumor such as melanoma, head and neck, liver or kidney cancer. The chain combines TRBV6-6 with TRBJ2-3; 12 bases agree with TRBD2. The source material was CD4+ or CD8+ T cells sorted from blood, sampled in a trial of the OX40 agonist ivuxolimab. The CDR3 reads CASRWTSGGTDTQYF. The CDR3, as DNA: TGTGCCAGCAGATGGACTAGCGGGGGCACAGATACGCAGTATTTT.